This is a list of T cell receptor beta chains from one sample in a study of response to subunit inactivated influenza vaccine. TCRdb itself ran the RT-PCR reads through MiXCR, one entry per CDR3 protein. The sample shows hundreds of thousands of distinct CDR3 sequences, less than 8% of them seen only once. The source was PBMCs from blood, collected 23 to 25 months after vaccination. Every receptor here comes from a man aged 50-75 years who received an inactivated influenza vaccine. Both conserved end residues are part of each CDR3.

v_gene	j_gene	CDR3aa
TRBV6-6	TRBJ1-2	CASSPGAYGYTF
TRBV7-9	TRBJ1-4	CASSPLAEKLFF
TRBV14	TRBJ2-3	CASSLRTGPLFLTDTQYF
TRBV7-9	TRBJ1-5	CASSFGEAQPQHF
TRBV11-2	TRBJ2-5	CASSLYYETQYF
TRBV28	TRBJ2-7	CASREDGSSYEQYF
TRBV6-1	TRBJ2-7	CASSDRRGTRAYEQYF
TRBV6-5	TRBJ2-7	CASSYYSGASSYEQYF
TRBV15	TRBJ2-1	CATSRDIAGGNEQFF
TRBV5-1	TRBJ2-3	CASSLWTGTISTDTQYF
TRBV4-2	TRBJ2-7	CASSPSTYYEQYF
TRBV20-1	TRBJ2-7	CSARPGRLAGGLSYEQYF
TRBV10-3	TRBJ1-1	CAISDRRGNTEAFF
TRBV14	TRBJ2-7	CASSLFGDRGNEQYF
TRBV3-1	TRBJ2-5	CASSQDLMGGYETQYF
TRBV20-1	TRBJ2-1	CSATFGTSFNNEQFF
TRBV20-1	TRBJ2-2	CSAGGDTNTGELFF
TRBV29-1	TRBJ2-1	CSVALGGNEQFF
TRBV2	TRBJ2-7	CASILDSYEQYF
TRBV5-6	TRBJ2-3	CASSLRGGGANTQYF
TRBV6-2/TRBV6-3	TRBJ2-7	CASSYRQDYYEQYF
TRBV20-1	TRBJ2-3	CSARALAGDTDTQYF